A single sample gave rise to the 29 T cell receptor beta chains below, sequenced in a study of T cells in Graves' hyperthyroidism and ophthalmopathy. Researchers took RNA transcripts and amplified the TCR beta CDR3 regions from them. Using the HTBI primer set, a first-round RT-PCR was run on the TCR CDR3. TCRdb reprocessed the multiplex PCR reads with MiXCR, giving one entry per CDR3 protein. The table lists 200,000 to 250,000 distinct CDR3 sequences, around 15% of them singletons. Sequenced input: blood. These receptors were taken from a woman younger than 35 with Graves' ophthalmopathy.

Comments on this clonotype: This could be a read error, since a much larger clone is one nucleotide away. This chain joins TRBV2 and TRBJ2-5, with 11 bases lining up with TRBD1. The CDR3 is made up of 16 amino acids. Germline CDR1 and CDR2: SNHLY and FYNNEI. The CDR3 sequence is CANSRRDRGGREAQYF. The DNA of the CDR3 is TGTGCCAACAGTCGCCGGGACAGGGGGGGTCGAGAGGCCCAGTACTTC.

This clonotype was recorded at least ten times. The gene calls are TRBV11-2 and TRBJ1-2; D may be TRBD1 (5 bases). V lost 5 bases and J 4 bases, leaving 14 bases between the germline ends. From germline, CDR1 is SGHAT and CDR2 FQNNGV. This CDR3 region has 14 residues. DNA for the CDR3: TGTGCCAGCAGCCCGAGCAGGGATGGCTATGGCTACACCTTC. Amino acid sequence: CASSPSRDGYGYTF.

The table lists this clonotype with many counts. The chain has TRBV20-1 and TRBJ1-3; D is unresolved. V was pared by 0 bases and J by 0 bases, with 9 bases between. The CDR3 extends over 15 amino acids. Germline V gene lookup returns CDR1 DFQATT and CDR2 SNEGSKA (reference sequence). Written as DNA, the CDR3 is TGCAGTGCTAGAGATCCGGCAGACTCTGGAAACACCATATATTTT. Translation: CSARDPADSGNTIYF.

This clonotype was found many times. This sequence joins TRBV5-1 and TRBJ2-5; 7 positions agree with TRBD1. Germline CDR1 reads SGHRS; CDR2 reads YFSETQ. J gave up 2 bases and V 3 bases, and 10 bases lay outside the gene matches. The CDR3 consists of 16 residues. CDR3 protein: CASSYAPGRGQETQYF. As DNA, the CDR3 is TGCGCCAGCAGCTACGCACCTGGCAGGGGGCAAGAGACCCAGTACTTC.

This clonotype has a count of ten or more. V usage is TRBV18 and J usage is TRBJ2-7; D unresolved. Germline V gives CDR1 KGHSH, CDR2 LQKENI. V was clipped by 2 bases and J by 5 bases, with 7 bases between them. CDR3 length: 12 residues. The CDR3 spells CASSPRTDEQYF. Here the CDR3 DNA reads TGTGCCAGCTCACCAAGGACGGACGAGCAGTACTTC.

This clonotype came up many times. The CDR3 protein is CASSLRGINEQFF. The DNA for the CDR3 is TGTGCCAGCAGTCTCCGGGGGATCAATGAGCAGTTCTTC. V usage is TRBV6-8 and J usage is TRBJ2-1, with D perhaps matching TRBD2 (6 bases). V lost 5 bases, J lost 6 bases, and 11 bases lay in between. Germline values: CDR1 MNHGY, CDR2 SAAAGT. The CDR3 sequence is 13 residues long.

Regarding this clonotype: At one boundary the junction diverges from the germline segment, which might be a read error. The J gene is TRBJ2-7, the V gene TRBV19, with 7 bases matching TRBD1. From germline, CDR1 is LNHDA and CDR2 SQIVND (reference sequence). The CDR3 is 14 residues long. The CDR3 sequence: CASSPRQGAYELYF. For the CDR3, the DNA is TGTGCCAGTAGTCCGCGACAGGGAGCCTACGAGCTGTACTTC. Full variable domain (remainder filled in from reference TRBV19 and TRBJ2-7): DGGITQSPKYLFRKEGQNVTLSCEQNLNHDAMYWYRQDPGQGLRLIYYSQIVNDFQKGDIAEGYSVSREKKESFPLTVTSAQKNPTAFYLCASSPRQGAYELYFGPGTRLTVT.

The chain combines TRBV13 with TRBJ2-7; 7 bases align to TRBD1. V shed 5 bases and J 9 bases; nucleotides not matched to a gene: 10. The CDR3 contains 13 residues. Germline V gene data show CDR1 as PRHDT and CDR2 as FYEKMQ (reference sequence). The DNA of the CDR3 is TGTGCCAGCAGCCCCGGACAGGCCTGGGTGCAGTACTTC. Protein sequence: CASSPGQAWVQYF. Full variable domain (remainder filled in from reference TRBV13 and TRBJ2-7): AAGVIQSPRHLIKEKRETATLKCYPIPRHDTVYWYQQGPGQDPQFLISFYEKMQSDKGSIPDRFSAQQFSDYHSELNMSSLELGDSALYFCASSPGQAWVQYFGPGTRLTVT.

Ten or more counts support this clonotype. This chain uses TRBV30 with TRBJ2-3, with D maybe TRBD2 (6 bases). This CDR3 is built from 14 residues. V gave up 0 bases and J gave up 8 bases, with 15 bases separating them. Looked up from germline, CDR1 is GTSNPN and CDR2 is SVGIG (reference sequence). CDR3 in DNA: TGTGCCTGGAGTGTACAGTCCACCGGGGGTACGCAGTATTTT. Its translation is CAWSVQSTGGTQYF.

The chain carries TRBV29-1 and TRBJ2-7, with D possibly TRBD1 on 6 matching bases. The length of the CDR3 is 13 residues. The germline V and J ends were trimmed by 3 bases and 3 bases, with 12 bases remaining between them. Germline CDR1 SQVTM, CDR2 ANQGSEA. The CDR3 DNA reads TGCAGCGTTGATACTGGGGGCGGCTACGAGCAGTACTTC. It yields the protein CSVDTGGGYEQYF.

This clonotype was counted at least ten times. This chain connects TRBV4-1 to TRBJ2-1; D assignment may be TRBD1 or TRBD2 (5 bases each). V was shortened by 0 bases and J by 4 bases, with 10 bases between the two germline ends. This CDR3 spans 15 amino acids. Per the germline V gene, CDR1 is MGHRA and CDR2 is YSYEKL. The CDR3 DNA sequence: TGCGCCAGCAGCCAAGAGAGGGACGTATACAATGAGCAGTTCTTC. Its protein product is CASSQERDVYNEQFF.

Worth noting for this clonotype: A much larger clonotype is one base distant, so this may be a read error. Since no conserved phenylalanine or tryptophan closes the CDR3, a read error is the likely cause. DNA for the CDR3: TGCGCCAGCAGCCCAGGGAGGAGTTTCGTCACAGATACGCAGTATCTT. It codes for CASSPGRSFVTDTQYL. This sequence joins TRBV5-1 and TRBJ2-3, with D maybe TRBD2 (6 bases). The CDR3 is 16 residues long. Looked up from germline, CDR1 is SGHRS and CDR2 is YFSETQ. Trimming left V 4 bases short and J 2 bases short, with 17 bases between.

This clonotype was observed many times. The chain has TRBV7-9 and TRBJ2-7, with 12 bases that match TRBD1. Losses at the gene ends were 4 bases for V and 4 bases for J; bases not matched to a gene: 5. The CDR3 loop spans 15 amino acids. Per germline, CDR1 SEHNR and CDR2 FQNEAQ (reference sequence). The CDR3 here is CASSSGDRGRYEQYF. The CDR3, as DNA: TGTGCCAGCAGCTCGGGGGACAGGGGGCGATACGAGCAGTACTTC.

This chain links TRBV2 with TRBJ2-3; 10 bases map to TRBD2. Germline V gene sequence: CDR1 SNHLY, CDR2 FYNNEI. V lost 6 bases to trimming and J lost 2 bases; unmatched junction nucleotides: 5. The CDR3 totals 15 residues. CDR3 loop: CASSRSGGSTDTQYF. In DNA, the CDR3 is TGTGCCAGCAGCCGTAGCGGGGGGTCCACAGATACGCAGTATTTT.

The sample holds many counts of this clonotype. This chain joins TRBV7-8 and TRBJ2-4, with 7 bases fitting TRBD1. Germline values: CDR1 SGHVS, CDR2 FQNEAQ. The CDR3 loop spans 20 amino acids. V gave up 1 base and J gave up 2 bases; unmatched junction bases: 17. CDR3 protein: CASSLDNLVRGQVSKNIQYF. The CDR3 DNA is TGTGCCAGCAGCTTAGATAATTTGGTTAGGGGGCAAGTTTCCAAAAACATTCAGTACTTC.

In its sample, this clonotype was seen many times. V is TRBV20-1 and J is TRBJ1-1, with D tentatively TRBD1 (6 bases). Trimming removed 5 bases at V and 6 bases at J, with 13 bases between. The CDR3 is 12 amino acids. CDR1 is DFQATT and CDR2 is SNEGSKA in the germline V gene (reference sequence). CDR3 nucleotides: TGCAGTGCTGAGTGGGGGGCGGCTGAAGCTTTCTTT. Its translation: CSAEWGAAEAFF.

This clonotype was counted many times. CDR3 in amino acids: CASSVRGGARTDTQYF. In nucleotides, the CDR3 is TGTGCCAGCAGCGTTAGGGGGGGGGCTCGCACAGATACGCAGTATTTT. This chain joins TRBV9 and TRBJ2-3; D might be TRBD2 (7 bases). CDR3 length: 16 residues. Looked up from germline, CDR1 is SGDLS and CDR2 is YYNGEE. V shed 2 bases and J shed 1 base, with 14 bases lying between them.

There are many counts of this clonotype. The CDR3 bases are TGTGCCAGCAGCTTCAAGGGATTTGACACTGAAGCTTTCTTT. Translation: CASSFKGFDTEAFF. The chain recombines TRBV11-3 with TRBJ1-1; D is unresolved. This CDR3 spans 14 amino acids. The germline V and J ends were trimmed by 3 bases and 3 bases, with 11 bases remaining between them. Germline V gene lookup returns CDR1 SGHNT and CDR2 YENEEA.

The table lists this clonotype with many counts. V and J are TRBV13 and TRBJ2-2; a possible D gene is TRBD1 (6 bases). Trimming left V 5 bases short and J 14 bases short, with 15 bases between. The CDR3 totals 12 residues. From germline, CDR1 is PRHDT and CDR2 FYEKMQ (reference sequence). CDR3 coding DNA: TGTGCCAGCAGCGAACGTGGGGGACAACTGTTTTTT. Residues: CASSERGGQLFF.

This clonotype was seen repeatedly, ten times or more. This chain uses TRBV6-1 with TRBJ2-3; D perhaps matches TRBD1 (5 bases). Trimming stripped 6 bases from V and 3 bases from J, with 19 bases between. The CDR3 totals 16 residues. Germline values: CDR1 MNHNS, CDR2 SASEGT. CDR3 nucleotide sequence: TGTGCCAGCAGATGGGCCGAGGACACGTTAACAGATACGCAGTATTTT. Protein product: CASRWAEDTLTDTQYF.

This clonotype was recorded a few times. The rearrangement uses TRBV4-2 and TRBJ2-3, with 9 bases fitting TRBD2. The CDR3 is 15 residues long. Germline CDR1 is LGHNA and CDR2 is YNFKEQ. J gave up 5 bases and V 3 bases, and 6 bases lay outside the gene matches. The CDR3 region is CASSQGVAGVDTQYF. As DNA, the CDR3 is TGTGCCAGCAGCCAGGGGGTAGCGGGAGTAGATACGCAGTATTTT.

The table lists this clonotype with many counts. CDR3 nucleotides: TGTGCCAGCGGAACCCCTGGCAGGGGGTACTATGGCTACACCTTC. It yields the protein CASGTPGRGYYGYTF. The chain carries TRBV28 and TRBJ1-2; 7 bases line up with TRBD1. The CDR3 has 15 amino acids. With V trimmed by 8 bases and J by 3 bases, 12 bases remained unmatched. Germline V CDR1 and CDR2: MDHEN, SYDVKM.

This clonotype was seen at least ten times. V is TRBV5-5 and J is TRBJ1-6; D is possibly TRBD1 (6 bases). V lost 5 bases, J lost 4 bases, and 13 bases lay in between. Germline values: CDR1 SGHKS, CDR2 YYEKEE (reference sequence). This CDR3 is 15 amino acids long. The DNA of the CDR3 is TGTGCCAGCAGAGGTACCGGGACATATAATTCACCCCTCCACTTT. It specifies CASRGTGTYNSPLHF.

This clonotype was found many times. The gene calls are TRBV28 and TRBJ2-7; D unclear. Germline-derived CDR1 and CDR2 are MDHEN and SYDVKM. V shed 4 bases and J shed 4 bases, with 8 bases lying between them. The CDR3 runs 12 residues. In DNA, the CDR3 is TGTGCCAGCAGTTGGATGGGGTACGAGCAGTACTTC. It specifies CASSWMGYEQYF.

This clonotype has ten or more counts. The chain couples TRBV2 to TRBJ2-7; 14 bases match TRBD2. Germline V gives CDR1 SNHLY, CDR2 FYNNEI. V dropped 6 bases and J dropped 0; count of bases not matched to a gene: 16. There are 20 residues in the CDR3. This CDR3 is CASRTSGLAGGRTISYEQYF. In DNA, the CDR3 is TGTGCCAGCAGGACCTCCGGACTAGCGGGGGGCCGAACCATCTCCTACGAGCAGTACTTC.

The chain has TRBV27 and TRBJ2-2; 7 bases are shared with TRBD1. J lost 4 bases, V lost 5 bases, and 7 bases had no gene match. Per germline, CDR1 MNHEY and CDR2 SMNVEV (reference sequence). The CDR3 extends over 15 amino acids. The CDR3 reads CASSKQGKATGELFF. The CDR3 nucleotides read TGTGCCAGCAGTAAACAGGGGAAGGCCACCGGGGAGCTGTTTTTT.

Ten or more counts support this clonotype. The rearrangement joins TRBV12-3 or TRBV12-4 to TRBJ1-5; perhaps TRBD1 as D (5 bases). The CDR3 covers 14 residues. Trimming took 5 bases from V and 7 from J, leaving 15 bases between them. CDR3 amino acids: CASSLERQGQPQHF. Written as DNA, the CDR3 is TGTGCCAGCAGTCTTGAGAGGCAGGGCCAGCCCCAGCATTTT.

A single count supports this clonotype. The V gene is TRBV6-5, the J gene TRBJ1-3; D perhaps matches TRBD1 (6 bases). V dropped 0 bases and J dropped 4 bases, with 13 bases sitting between them. CDR3 length: 16 amino acids. Germline CDR1 is MNHEY and CDR2 is SVGAGI. CDR3 sequence (DNA): TGTGCCAGCAGTTACTCTAGCGGGGGGGCCGGAAACACCATATATTTT. Amino acid sequence: CASSYSSGGAGNTIYF.

This clonotype was recorded at least ten times. The chain recombines TRBV6-1 with TRBJ1-3, with 7 positions matching TRBD1. J was trimmed by 7 bases and V by 3 bases; bases with no gene match: 6. The germline CDR1 and CDR2 sequences are MNHNS and SASEGT. This CDR3 has 14 residues. The CDR3 spells CASSEHRGWNTIYF. For the CDR3, the DNA is TGTGCCAGCAGTGAGCACAGGGGTTGGAACACCATATATTTT.